The source of this T cell receptor (beta chain) is a study of blood T cell repertoires in COVID-19. Assay used: immunoSEQ multiplex PCR; TCRdb lists only in-frame clones, some missing. The sample carries fewer than 350,000 clones, roughly 93% recorded once. Looked up from germline, CDR1 is SQVTM and CDR2 is ANQGSEA. Trimming stripped 6 bases from V and 3 bases from J, with 10 bases between. This CDR3 has 12 amino acids. The chain combines TRBV29-1 with TRBJ2-3, with D possibly being TRBD1 (5 bases). This clonotype originated in a woman aged 40 to 50 with acute COVID-19. The sample was PBMCs or T cells enriched from blood (not recorded which). The CDR3 here is CSVETVTDTQYF. The CDR3 DNA is TGCAGCGTAGAGACAGTTACAGATACGCAGTATTTT.